This T cell receptor beta chain derives from a study of cytomegalovirus exposure and HLA in healthy donors (TCRdb year 2017). Background on the whole study: In an earlier analysis of under 600 of the donors, under 300 Gb of sequence data and 90 million to 120 million unique TCR beta sequences from roughly 200 million T cells were reported. An early release covering roughly 640 HLA-typed donors comprised about 300 gigabases of sequencing data and tens of millions of unique TCR sequences. Of the roughly 400 genotyped donors, about 84% fell in the genetic ancestry cluster associated with self-reported Caucasian donors. The study aimed to test whether cataloging public T cell receptors could reveal signatures of past pathogen exposure. Using immunosequencing, the study profiled T cell repertoires from about 610 subjects and related those repertoires to cytomegalovirus serostatus. A separate validation cohort of roughly 130 different subjects was used in addition to the roughly 720-subject first cohort. To predict cytomegalovirus infection status, the study brought together high-throughput TCR immunosequencing, statistical association of individual TCRs with disease status, and machine learning. A later analysis re-analyzed previously published TCR beta repertoires from 550 to 700 donors and added high-resolution HLA genotyping to study TCR occurrence patterns. Rather than drawing on any new phenotypic data, the later analysis identified candidate immune exposures from TCR beta sequences and the way those sequences occurred across donors. An earlier analysis of roughly 600 of the donors used high-throughput TCR beta sequencing to judge whether each TCR beta V gene segment behaved as functional or pseudogenic. Donor age, sex, ethnicity and CMV serostatus were compiled together with the repertoire data. In a later genetic analysis, genome-wide SNP genotypes for about three fifths of the roughly 670 donors were used, and that subset was treated as a discovery cohort. All discovery cohort repertoires had been generated on a single sequencing platform. HLA typing included class I and class II loci at four-digit resolution. The number of donors typed differed by locus, with roughly 620-640 for A, B, C, DRB1 and DQB1, more than 500 for DQA1, under 610 for DPA1, and approximately 470 for DPB1. Five DR-DQ haplotypes were handled as single units for association and clustering, since linkage in the cohort was strong. Among some 400 genotyped donors of the cohort, an average of about 240,000 unique TCR beta nucleotide sequences were sequenced per donor, roughly 20% of them non-productive.

The CDR3 covers 15 residues, taking in both the cysteine and the phenylalanine. Only the CDR3 part of the read is kept: 45 bases, read in frame from the first base. The germline V gene supplies CDR1 KGHSY and CDR2 FQNENV. The junction shows trimming of 7 bases on V and 3 bases on J, and the gene matches do not reach 9 bases of it. As regards this clone: Its antigen is currently not known. One base away there is no much larger clone; base qualities are not given.

General study outcomes and caveats: Only TCR beta chains were sequenced in this cohort, and the absence of alpha or paired-chain data limited detectable features. According to a later genetic analysis, donors in an Asian-associated ancestry cluster had fewer N-insertions in productive TCRs than the approximately 610-donor mean. A further reported finding was that TCR beta sequences accurately predicted the HLA-A and HLA-B alleles for most subjects in the first cohort. Correlated functional status among segregating V segments might reflect linkage disequilibrium, but an unknown experimental factor could not be ruled out. In a later analysis, several top co-occurrence clusters were reported to appear linked to parvovirus B19, influenza, CMV and Epstein-Barr virus. A later genetic analysis associated a missense DCLRE1C variant with V-gene and J-gene trimming of TCR beta chains, and an independent cohort replicated the association. The only immune exposure information available for the cohort was CMV serostatus. Most TCR sequences were observed very rarely across donors, whereas some public TCRs were present in many individuals. Presence/absence analyses assumed roughly uniform sequencing depth across donors, an assumption that may not hold. The sequencing pipeline was judged likely to have produced a cluster of highly shared sequence variants as a technical artifact. The authors suggested that the approach could potentially be generalized to other disease states and immunological phenotypes. When HLA alleles, especially DR and DQ, strongly co-occurred, attributing TCR associations to individual alleles was difficult. According to a later analysis, TCR association rates differed among HLA loci, with DRB1 alleles showing the most associated TCRs and HLA-C alleles showing the fewest. Specific HLA alleles were associated with roughly 17,000 TCR beta sequences at a false discovery rate of 0.05 in a later analysis. Most CMV-associated TCR beta chains appeared to be HLA-restricted in a later analysis, and the HLA associations seemed to be driven largely by CMV exposure. Because some donors lacked HLA typing at each locus, the association tests relied only on the typed subset. In vitro tests confirmed that a few of the cytomegalovirus-associated TCR beta chains recognize cytomegalovirus antigens. The 87-base-pair reads could not distinguish some IMGT-functional V segments, including TRBV6-2 and TRBV6-3, so those segments were excluded. In a later analysis, HLA-associated TCR beta chains were found to be more clonally expanded and to have lower generation probabilities than equally common non-associated chains. Because counts were too low, 15 or so rarely observed V segments, including chromosome 9 orphons, were excluded from the earlier analysis of around 590 of the donors. In an earlier analysis of about 550 of the donors, most TCR beta V segments were observed in productive rearrangements about 90% or about 30% of the time, broadly matching IMGT annotations. In the study, 164 TCR beta chains were listed as associated with cytomegalovirus. The classifier was reported to diagnose cytomegalovirus status with high specificity and sensitivity in both the original and validation cohorts.

In total, 600 or so healthy bone marrow donors made up the cohort. At the time of sampling, every cohort member was nominally healthy, though immune exposures that went unrecorded were likely present. The donor was CMV seronegative and was included in the group of several hundred seronegative cohort members. Every donor gave a peripheral blood sample, and the peripheral blood mononuclear cells from that sample were used for TCR beta sequencing. Genomic DNA was extracted from the blood cell samples with the Qiagen DNeasy Blood Extraction Kit. Library construction relied on the immunoSEQ multiplex PCR assay. For the multiplex PCR, a mixture combining 60 forward primers for TCR Vbeta segments and 13 reverse primers for TCR Jbeta segments was used. Amplification of the CDR3 region of rearranged TCR beta genes was performed with a multiplex PCR assay on genomic DNA. Amplified TCR beta libraries were sequenced as 87-base-pair reads on the Illumina HiSeq System. The authors' analysis ran thus. Across the 600 to 700 repertoires, a later analysis counted tens of millions of unique TCR beta chains, 8.5 million to 12 million of which were shared by at least two donors. To remove PCR and sequencing errors, raw reads were error-corrected and collapsed into unique sequences using a nearest-neighbor algorithm that merged closely related sequences. V, D and J gene segments were assigned by aligning CDR3 sequences to IMGT reference sequences. Each retained sequence needed at least a six-nucleotide match to both a V gene segment and a J gene segment. Rearrangements were called productive when the CDR3 lacked stop codons and stayed in frame with V and J; all others were non-productive. CDR3 was defined by IMGT convention, running from the second conserved V-encoded cysteine to the conserved J-encoded phenylalanine. The earlier analysis of about 590 of the donors excluded sequences that lacked an unambiguous match to a single V gene segment. An earlier analysis of 587 of the donors called V segments functional above 56.7% productive rearrangements and segregating when the between-donor standard deviation exceeded 5%. A statistical classification framework was developed to diagnose cytomegalovirus status using the catalog of TCR beta chain sequences. In a later analysis, TCR nucleotide sequences were compared against IMGT/GENE-DB human TR gene sequences so that V and J genes could be assigned. Using the TCRdist pipeline, a later analysis assigned CDR3 sequences along with most-parsimonious VDJ recombination scenarios. In a later analysis, every TCR beta chain was defined by the combination of its CDR3 amino acid sequence and its V-gene family, and reads without a unique V-gene family were dropped. As a way to deal with suspected cross-contamination and a sequencing artifact, a later analysis dropped 592 nucleotide sequences that were highly shared and had low generation probability. A later analysis calculated a clonal expansion index for each public chain from normalized within-repertoire ranks of inferred template counts. In a later analysis, generation probabilities were computed using a VDJ recombination model fitted to out-of-frame rearrangements, and the results were checked against IGoR. A later analysis scored TCR-TCR, TCR-HLA and TCR-CMV co-occurrence with hypergeometric tests, applying a repertoire-size bias correction to TCR pairs. In a later analysis, false discovery rates were estimated by permuting HLA or CMV assignments 20 times. In a later analysis, co-occurring TCRs were grouped with DBSCAN, and TCRdist sequence similarity was added when clustering was performed within HLA-allele-positive subsets. Repertoires with fewer than 30,000 or more than 120,000 public chains were left out of co-occurrence clustering, as were five repertoires with anomalous nucleotide sharing. TCRdb limited this immuneACCESS table to in-frame rearrangements with V and J called. A share of clones is missing; checked studies link under half to unresolved V genes, and the rest is unexplained. V and J calls and clone size are as listed in that table; D and trimming were resolved from the DNA. Counted in this sample were about 190,000 clones; 60% to 85% of them appeared once. The ten largest account for approximately 1.5% of the sample.

The chain was built from TRBV16 and TRBJ2-4; 7 central nucleotides agree with TRBD1. Sequenced sample: PBMCs. The sequence was collected from a woman between 18 and 30 years old in good health and CMV-seronegative. The CDR3 region: CASKDDREDKNIQYF. The bases read TGTGCCAGCAAAGATGACAGGGAAGACAAAAACATTCAGTACTTC.